Shown below are 25 T cell receptor beta chains from a single sample sequenced in a study of graft-versus-host responses after intestinal transplantation. Some clones are missing from TCRdb's copy, which holds only in-frame ones; the method was immunoSEQ multiplex PCR. The profile shows roughly 36,000 clones, less than 90% of them singletons. The sample here was PBMCs, taken more than 950 days after transplant. The receptors come from a human patient who received an intestinal transplant, so some T cells may come from the graft donor.

The chain joins TRBV5-1 to TRBJ2-3; 7 nucleotides agree with TRBD1. Looked up from germline, CDR1 is SGHRS and CDR2 is YFSETQ. CDR3 length: 15 residues. The V and J ends lost 6 bases and 1 base, in that order; junction bases with no gene match: 8. CDR3 residues: CASTWQGVGTDTQYF. Here the CDR3 DNA reads TGCGCCAGCACTTGGCAGGGGGTCGGCACAGATACGCAGTATTTT.

This clone counts as medium-sized (0.01 to 0.1%). The chain carries TRBV6-1 and TRBJ2-7, with 8 bases lining up with TRBD2. The V and J ends lost 2 bases and 6 bases, in that order; junction bases with no gene match: 9. This CDR3 spans 15 amino acids. Germline loops: CDR1 MNHNS, CDR2 SASEGT. This CDR3 reads CASSELAGAPTEQYF. The CDR3 nucleotides are TGTGCCAGCAGTGAACTAGCGGGTGCCCCTACCGAGCAGTACTTC.

V is TRBV5-1 and J is TRBJ1-1; 10 bases match TRBD1. This CDR3 contains 15 residues. The germline CDR1 and CDR2 sequences are SGHRS and YFSETQ. Trimming at V came to 4 bases and at J to 0 bases, leaving 3 bases not matched to a gene. CDR3 nucleotides: TGCGCCAGCAGCGTGGGACAGGGGATGAACACTGAAGCTTTCTTT. Encoded protein: CASSVGQGMNTEAFF.

In DNA form, the CDR3 reads TGTGCCAGCAGCGACAGCAGAGGGTCTGGGGCCAACGTCCTGACTTTC. Residues: CASSDSRGSGANVLTF. V and J are TRBV13 and TRBJ2-6; D may match TRBD1 or TRBD2 (5 bases each). Trimming removed 5 bases at V and 1 base at J, with 12 bases between. Germline V gene data show CDR1 as PRHDT and CDR2 as FYEKMQ (reference sequence). This CDR3 has 16 residues.

This clone was found a few times. The genes are TRBV7-9 and TRBJ2-7; no definite D call. The V end lost 5 bases, the J end lost 1 base, and 9 bases lay between the germline ends. Germline values: CDR1 SEHNR, CDR2 FQNEAQ (reference sequence). The CDR3 runs to 13 residues. This chain's CDR3 is CASSPGPSYEQYF. The CDR3 DNA sequence: TGTGCCAGCAGCCCCGGACCTTCCTACGAGCAGTACTTC.

The chain recombines TRBV11-2 with TRBJ2-6; 9 bases line up with TRBD1. The CDR3 has 16 amino acids. Germline assignment: CDR1 SGHAT and CDR2 FQNNGV. The V segment lost 6 bases and the J segment 7 bases; nucleotides outside the gene matches: 10. In DNA form, the CDR3 reads TGTGCCAGCAGGCCGGGACAGGGTCAAAATGCCAACGTCCTGACTTTC. Translating gives CASRPGQGQNANVLTF.

The V and J genes are TRBV2 and TRBJ2-3; TRBD1 is a possible D gene (5 bases). Germline V gene sequence: CDR1 SNHLY, CDR2 FYNNEI. The germline V and J ends were trimmed by 9 bases and 2 bases, with 15 bases remaining between them. The CDR3 loop spans 14 amino acids. In nucleotides, the CDR3 is TGTGCCAGTAGGGAAGGGGCTCTCACAGATACGCAGTATTTT. Encoded protein: CASREGALTDTQYF.

The chain links TRBV10-2 to TRBJ2-1, with 7 bases identical to TRBD1. The CDR3 contains 16 residues. After removal of 7 bases from V and 0 bases from J, the junction contained 9 bases not matched to a gene. The germline gives CDR1 WSHSY, CDR2 SAAADI. The CDR3: CASIPTGPSSYNEQFF. CDR3 coding DNA: TGCGCCAGCATCCCGACAGGGCCTAGCTCCTACAATGAGCAGTTCTTC.

The chain uses TRBV27 and TRBJ2-5; TRBD2 might be the D (6 bases). The J call is doubtful: the DNA matches TRBJ2-7 better. CDR1 and CDR2 (germline): MNHEY, SMNVEV (reference sequence). The length of the CDR3 is 13 residues. The CDR3 DNA follows: TGTGCCAGCAGTTTCCCGGGAGCTTACGAGCAGTACTTC. It codes for CASSFPGAYEQYF.

This clone has just a few counts. The V call is TRBV5-1, the J call TRBJ1-2; no reliable D call. Deletions cut 0 bases from V and 0 bases from J, with 6 bases between. The CDR3 runs to 14 residues. The germline gives CDR1 SGHRS, CDR2 YFSETQ. Here the CDR3 DNA reads TGCGCCAGCAGCTTGGAAAGGCCTAACTATGGCTACACCTTC. Its protein product is CASSLERPNYGYTF.

The chain has TRBV5-4 and TRBJ2-2, with D unresolved. Trimming shortened V by 0 bases and J by 5 bases, and 8 bases separated the two germline ends. The CDR3 is 14 amino acids. CDR1 SGHNT and CDR2 YYREEE come from the germline V gene (reference sequence). CDR3 nucleotides: TGTGCCAGCAGCTTGGGGGTTGGGACCGGGGAGCTGTTTTTT. Its protein is CASSLGVGTGELFF.

This clone was detected only once. The chain joins TRBV5-6 to TRBJ2-3, with 9 bases identical to TRBD2. The trim removed 4 bases at V and 2 bases at J, leaving 11 bases unmatched. The CDR3 consists of 17 residues. CDR1 is SGHDT, CDR2 YYEEEE, per germline. This chain's CDR3 is CASSAPISGGPTDTQYF. In DNA, the CDR3 is TGTGCCAGCAGCGCGCCTATTAGCGGGGGCCCCACAGATACGCAGTATTTT.

The chain has TRBV28 and TRBJ2-5; unclear D gene. This CDR3 spans 9 amino acids. Germline CDR1 reads MDHEN; CDR2 reads SYDVKM. Deletions cut 10 bases from V and 3 bases from J, with 3 bases between. The CDR3 loop reads CATEETQYF. The CDR3 DNA sequence: TGTGCCACAGAAGAGACCCAGTACTTC.

J is TRBJ1-2 and V is TRBV2; D possibly corresponds to TRBD1 (5 bases). CDR3 length: 15 residues. The V gene's germline CDR1 is SNHLY and CDR2 FYNNEI. V was trimmed by 3 bases and J by 3 bases, leaving 14 bases between them. The CDR3 nucleotides are TGTGCCAGCAGTGATAGAGCCAGGGTGGACTATGGCTACACCTTC. Protein product: CASSDRARVDYGYTF.

The chain is built from TRBV27 and TRBJ2-3; no reliable D call. V was pared by 1 base and J by 6 bases, with 11 bases between. Per germline, CDR1 MNHEY and CDR2 SMNVEV (reference sequence). This CDR3 spans 14 amino acids. The DNA of the CDR3 is TGTGCCAGCAGTTTATATGGGGATGGGGATACGCAGTATTTT. This translates into CASSLYGDGDTQYF.

This chain uses TRBV9 with TRBJ2-2; TRBD2 aligns across 10 bases. V was pared by 3 bases and J by 4 bases, with 0 bases of the junction left unmatched. The CDR3 sequence is 14 residues long. CDR1 and CDR2 from the germline V gene are SGDLS and YYNGEE. The CDR3 protein is CASSASGSTGELFF. For the CDR3, the DNA is TGTGCCAGCAGCGCTAGCGGGAGCACCGGGGAGCTGTTTTTT.

The chain employs TRBV7-3 and TRBJ2-6, with a tentative D call TRBD2 (6 bases). CDR1 SGHTA and CDR2 FQGTGA come from the germline V gene. This CDR3 region has 15 residues. Trimming cost V 2 bases and J 4 bases, with 9 bases left between them. The CDR3 DNA reads as TGTGCCAGCAGCTTATGGGGGGACGGGGCCAACGTCCTGACTTTC. Translated, it gives CASSLWGDGANVLTF.

V gene TRBV10-3 combines with J gene TRBJ1-3; a weak D match, TRBD1 (6 bases). CDR1 is ENHRY and CDR2 is SYGVKD in the germline V gene. This CDR3 region has 15 residues. V lost 5 bases to trimming and J lost 0 bases, with 11 bases between them. The CDR3 spells CAISQDSLSGNTIYF. The CDR3 DNA reads as TGTGCCATCAGTCAGGACAGCCTCTCTGGAAACACCATATATTTT.

The chain employs TRBV18 and TRBJ1-1; 12 bases agree with TRBD1. CDR1 KGHSH and CDR2 LQKENI come from the germline V gene. The CDR3 sequence is 17 residues long. V shed 2 bases and J 3 bases; nucleotides not matched to a gene: 7. DNA for the CDR3: TGTGCCAGCTCACCAATGGGGGGGACAGGGGGCTACACTGAAGCTTTCTTT. The encoded protein is CASSPMGGTGGYTEAFF.

This sequence joins TRBV6-1 and TRBJ1-5; D gene ambiguous. The CDR3 is 11 residues long. The V gene's germline CDR1 is MNHNS and CDR2 SASEGT. V dropped 5 bases and J dropped 5 bases, with 4 bases sitting between them. For the CDR3, the DNA is TGTGCCAGCAGTCGTGATCAGCCCCAGCATTTT. Translation gives CASSRDQPQHF.

This chain joins TRBV15 and TRBJ2-2; 7 nucleotides match TRBD2. Germline assignment: CDR1 LNHNV and CDR2 YYDKDF (reference sequence). There are 15 residues in the CDR3. The V gene end was trimmed by 2 bases and the J gene end by 6 bases; junction bases not matched to a gene: 6. CDR3 DNA sequence: TGTGCCACCAGCAGACCAACTAGCGTCCCCGGGGAGCTGTTTTTT. Translating it yields CATSRPTSVPGELFF.

The CDR3, as DNA: TGTGCCAGCAGTGAGCAGGGGGGCCCAGATACGCAGTATTTT. Protein sequence: CASSEQGGPDTQYF. The chain couples TRBV6-4 to TRBJ2-3, with D possibly being TRBD1 (7 bases). The germline gives CDR1 MRHNA, CDR2 SNTAGT. CDR3 length equals 14 residues. With 3 bases removed from V and 4 bases from J, the gap between germline ends came to 11 bases.

The chain is built from TRBV5-4 and TRBJ1-2, with a weak D call TRBD1 (5 bases). CDR1 is SGHNT and CDR2 is YYREEE in the germline V gene (reference sequence). Trimming stripped 4 bases from V and 10 bases from J, with 23 bases between. The CDR3 contains 15 residues. The CDR3 is CASSHQGNPASDYTF. The DNA for the CDR3 is TGTGCCAGCAGCCATCAGGGCAATCCCGCATCAGACTACACCTTC.

V gene TRBV29-1 combines with J gene TRBJ1-4, with D tentatively TRBD1 (5 bases). Germline CDR1 SQVTM, CDR2 ANQGSEA. This CDR3 region has 10 residues. The CDR3: CIRRGADGFF. CDR3 DNA: TGCATCCGCCGCGGGGCTGATGGGTTTTTT.

V usage is TRBV15 and J usage is TRBJ1-4; D might be TRBD1 (6 bases). CDR3 length: 14 residues. V shed 8 bases and J shed 7 bases, with 17 bases lying between them. Per the germline V gene, CDR1 is LNHNV and CDR2 is YYDKDF (reference sequence). CDR3 in amino acids: CATEKQTGGEKLFF. CDR3 sequence (DNA): TGTGCCACCGAAAAACAGACAGGTGGTGAAAAACTGTTTTTT.